This T cell receptor beta chain was profiled in a study of human T cells and chemical hapten exposure. About the research overall: Epicutaneous patch tests delivered 0.01% DPC to the upper back, with evaluation at 6 days. Study-wide results and caveats: The number of TCRs over 1 in 1000 frequency stayed unchanged after DPC.

CDR3 length: 15 residues. Per the germline V gene, CDR1 is SGDLS and CDR2 is YYNGEE. V trimming: 7 bases; J trimming: 2 bases; junction bases outside the gene matches: 7. Indicated time point: patch test 1, 2 weeks after DPC sensitization. Treatment of the sample: therapeutic diphenylcyclopropenone sensitization with weekly scalp DPC. In TCRdb, the RACE reads were re-called with MiXCR into one record per CDR3 protein. Among around 160,000 distinct CDR3 sequences listed, more than 14% were seen once. As for this clonotype: Its antigen is not identified.

The sample was whole blood, taken in connection with sensitization to the hapten diphenylcyclopropenone (DPC). The chain joins TRBV9 to TRBJ1-3; 9 nucleotides agree with TRBD1. This clonotype was obtained from a woman aged 25 to 39 with alopecia areata. Some clones in this sample may be carry-over from other donors' samples. CDR3 DNA sequence: TGTGCCAGCTCCTTAGGACAGGGGCCTGGAAACACCATATATTTT. It codes for CASSLGQGPGNTIYF. Full variable domain (rest looked up from reference TRBV9 and TRBJ1-3): DSGVTQTPKHLITATGQRVTLRCSPRSGDLSVYWYQQSLDQGLQFLIQYYNGEERAKGNILERFSAQQFPDLHSELNLSSLELGDSALYFCASSLGQGPGNTIYFGEGSWLTVV.